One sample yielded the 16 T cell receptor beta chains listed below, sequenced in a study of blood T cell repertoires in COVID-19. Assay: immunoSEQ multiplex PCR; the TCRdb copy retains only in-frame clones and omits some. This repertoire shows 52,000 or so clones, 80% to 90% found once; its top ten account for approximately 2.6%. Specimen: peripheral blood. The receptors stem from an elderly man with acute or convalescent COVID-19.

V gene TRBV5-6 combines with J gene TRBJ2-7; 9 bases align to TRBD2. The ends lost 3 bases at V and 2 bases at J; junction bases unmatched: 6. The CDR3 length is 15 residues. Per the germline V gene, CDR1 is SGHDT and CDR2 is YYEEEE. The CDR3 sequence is CASSWPRTSAYEQYF. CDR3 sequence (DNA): TGTGCCAGCAGCTGGCCCCGGACTAGCGCCTACGAGCAGTACTTC. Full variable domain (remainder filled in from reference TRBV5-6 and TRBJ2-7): DAGVTQSPTHLIKTRGQQVTLRCSPKSGHDTVSWYQQALGQGPQFIFQYYEEEERQRGNFPDRFSGHQFPNYSSELNVNALLLGDSALYLCASSWPRTSAYEQYFGPGTRLTVT.

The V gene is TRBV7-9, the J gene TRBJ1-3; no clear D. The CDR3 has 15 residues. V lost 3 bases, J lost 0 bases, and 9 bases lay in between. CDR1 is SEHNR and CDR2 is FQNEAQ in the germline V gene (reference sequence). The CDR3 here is CASSLAHFSGNTIYF. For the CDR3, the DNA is TGTGCCAGCAGCTTGGCCCATTTCTCTGGAAACACCATATATTTT.

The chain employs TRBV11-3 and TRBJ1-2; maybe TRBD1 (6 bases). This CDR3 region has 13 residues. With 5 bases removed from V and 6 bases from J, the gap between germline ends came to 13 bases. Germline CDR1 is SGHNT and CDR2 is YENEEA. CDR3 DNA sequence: TGTGCCAGCAGCCGCCGGGCAGGGGATGGCTACACCTTC. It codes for CASSRRAGDGYTF.

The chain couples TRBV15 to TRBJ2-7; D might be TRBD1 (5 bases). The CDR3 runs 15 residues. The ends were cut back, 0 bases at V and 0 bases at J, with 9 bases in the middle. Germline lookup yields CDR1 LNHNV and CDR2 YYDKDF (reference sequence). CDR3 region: CATSRDRVSSYEQYF. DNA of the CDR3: TGTGCCACCAGCAGAGACAGGGTCAGCTCCTACGAGCAGTACTTC.

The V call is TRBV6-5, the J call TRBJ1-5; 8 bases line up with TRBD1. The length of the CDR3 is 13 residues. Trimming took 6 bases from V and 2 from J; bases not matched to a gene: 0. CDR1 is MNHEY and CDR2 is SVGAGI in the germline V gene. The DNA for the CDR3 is TGTGCCAGCAGACAGGGGGGCAATCAGCCCCAGCATTTT. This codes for CASRQGGNQPQHF.

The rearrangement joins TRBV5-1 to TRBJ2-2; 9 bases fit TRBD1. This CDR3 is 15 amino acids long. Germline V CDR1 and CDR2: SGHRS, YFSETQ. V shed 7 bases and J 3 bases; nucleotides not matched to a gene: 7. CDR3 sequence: CASFRTGADTGELFF. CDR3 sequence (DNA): TGCGCCAGCTTTAGGACAGGGGCGGACACCGGGGAGCTGTTTTTT.

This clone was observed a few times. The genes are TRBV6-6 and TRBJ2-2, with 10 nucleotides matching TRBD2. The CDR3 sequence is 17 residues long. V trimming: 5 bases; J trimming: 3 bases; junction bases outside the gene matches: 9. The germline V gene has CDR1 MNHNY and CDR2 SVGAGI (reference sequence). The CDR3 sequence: CASSPEISGGYTGELFF. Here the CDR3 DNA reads TGTGCCAGCAGTCCGGAAATTAGCGGGGGGTACACCGGGGAGCTGTTTTTT.

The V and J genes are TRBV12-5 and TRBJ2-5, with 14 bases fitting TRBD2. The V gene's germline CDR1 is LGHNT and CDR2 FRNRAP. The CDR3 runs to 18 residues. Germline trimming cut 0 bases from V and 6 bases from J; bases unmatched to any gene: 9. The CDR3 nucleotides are TGTGCTAGTGGTTTGGTAGGGACGACTAGCGGGGGGGCCAAGACCCAGTACTTC. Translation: CASGLVGTTSGGAKTQYF.

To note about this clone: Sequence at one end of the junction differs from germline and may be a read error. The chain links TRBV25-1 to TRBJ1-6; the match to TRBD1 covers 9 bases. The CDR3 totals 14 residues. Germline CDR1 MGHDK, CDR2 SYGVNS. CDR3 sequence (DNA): TGCGCCGGCCAAGGGACAGGGCGTAATTCACCCCTCCACTTT. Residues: CAGQGTGRNSPLHF.

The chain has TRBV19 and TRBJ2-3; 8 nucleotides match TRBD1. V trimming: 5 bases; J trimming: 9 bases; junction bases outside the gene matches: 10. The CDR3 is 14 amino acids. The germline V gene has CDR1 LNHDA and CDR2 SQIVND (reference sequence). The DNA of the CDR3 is TGTGCCAGTAGTGCGGACAGGGTTACAGGAACGCAGTATTTT. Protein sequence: CASSADRVTGTQYF.

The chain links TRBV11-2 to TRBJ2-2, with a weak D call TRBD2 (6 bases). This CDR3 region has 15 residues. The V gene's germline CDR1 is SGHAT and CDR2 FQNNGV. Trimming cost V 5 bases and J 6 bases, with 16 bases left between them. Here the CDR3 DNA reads TGTGCCAGCAGCCCAATTGGGACTCTTTCCGGGGAGCTGTTTTTT. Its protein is CASSPIGTLSGELFF.

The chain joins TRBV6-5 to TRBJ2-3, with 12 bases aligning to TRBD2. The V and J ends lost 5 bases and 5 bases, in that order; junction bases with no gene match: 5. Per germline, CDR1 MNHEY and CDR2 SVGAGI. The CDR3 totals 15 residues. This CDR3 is CASSRLAGVRDTQYF. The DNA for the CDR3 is TGTGCCAGCAGTAGACTAGCGGGGGTCCGAGATACGCAGTATTTT.

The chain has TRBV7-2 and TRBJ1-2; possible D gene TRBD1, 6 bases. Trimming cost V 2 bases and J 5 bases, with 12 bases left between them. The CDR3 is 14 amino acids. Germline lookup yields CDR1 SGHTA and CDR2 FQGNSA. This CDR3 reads CASSLRTDIYGYTF. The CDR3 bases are TGTGCCAGCAGCTTAAGGACAGATATTTATGGCTACACCTTC.

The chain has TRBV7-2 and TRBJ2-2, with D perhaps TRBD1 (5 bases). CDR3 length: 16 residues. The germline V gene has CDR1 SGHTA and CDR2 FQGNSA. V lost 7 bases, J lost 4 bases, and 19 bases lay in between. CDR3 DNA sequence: TGTGCCAGCACTCCCCAGGGCCGCGCTAGCACCGGGGAGCTGTTTTTT. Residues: CASTPQGRASTGELFF.

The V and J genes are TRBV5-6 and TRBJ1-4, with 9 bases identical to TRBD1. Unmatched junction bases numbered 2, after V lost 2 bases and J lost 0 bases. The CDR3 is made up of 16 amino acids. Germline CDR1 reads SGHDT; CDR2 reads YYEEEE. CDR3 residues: CASSFRDRATNEKLFF. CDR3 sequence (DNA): TGTGCCAGCAGCTTTCGGGACAGGGCAACTAATGAAAAACTGTTTTTT.

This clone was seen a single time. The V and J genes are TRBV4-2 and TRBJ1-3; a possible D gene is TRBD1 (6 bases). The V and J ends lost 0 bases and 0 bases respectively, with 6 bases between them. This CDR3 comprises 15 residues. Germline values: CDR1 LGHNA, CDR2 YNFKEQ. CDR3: CASSQEGGSGNTIYF. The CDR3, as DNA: TGTGCCAGCAGCCAAGAAGGGGGCTCTGGAAACACCATATATTTT.